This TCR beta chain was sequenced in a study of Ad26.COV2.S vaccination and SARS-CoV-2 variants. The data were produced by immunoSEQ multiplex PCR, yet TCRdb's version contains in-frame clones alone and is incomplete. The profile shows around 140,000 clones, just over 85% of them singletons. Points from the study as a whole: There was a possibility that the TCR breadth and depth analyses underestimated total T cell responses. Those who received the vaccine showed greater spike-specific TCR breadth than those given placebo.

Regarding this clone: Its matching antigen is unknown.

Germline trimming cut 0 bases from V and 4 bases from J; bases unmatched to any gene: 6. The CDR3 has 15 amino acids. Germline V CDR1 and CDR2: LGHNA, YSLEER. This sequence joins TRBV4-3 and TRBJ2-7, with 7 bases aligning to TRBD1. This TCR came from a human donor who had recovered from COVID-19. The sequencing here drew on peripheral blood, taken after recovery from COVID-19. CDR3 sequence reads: CASSQDGNRGYEQYF. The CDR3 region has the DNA TGCGCCAGCAGCCAAGATGGCAACAGGGGATACGAGCAGTACTTC.